This T cell receptor (beta chain) was observed in a study of blood T cell repertoires in COVID-19. On the study more broadly: The origin of the acute and convalescent COVID-19 samples was the United States, Italy and Spain.

The table came from immunoSEQ multiplex PCR; TCRdb's copy has only in-frame clones and leaves some out. This table has fewer than 300,000 clones, about four fifths appearing once. The trim removed 4 bases at V and 3 bases at J, leaving 8 bases unmatched. The CDR3 spans 17 residues. Germline V gene data show CDR1 as MNHEY and CDR2 as SMNVEV (reference sequence). Patients of the Seattle cohort, enrolled during active infection, were followed longitudinally. Specimen: peripheral blood. The source is a human donor with COVID-19, enrolled during active disease. The donor label of this sample is uncertain. The chain carries TRBV27 and TRBJ2-5, with 13 positions matching TRBD2. CDR3: CASSSLPLAGGEETQYF. The CDR3 bases are TGTGCCAGCAGTTCCCTACCACTAGCGGGAGGGGAAGAGACCCAGTACTTC.